This T cell receptor (beta chain) was sequenced during a study of CD8 T cells in ankylosing spondylitis. TCRdb used MiXCR to reprocess the 5' RACE reads, holding one entry per CDR3 protein. The table lists over 75,000 distinct CDR3 sequences, 7.5% to 9% of them singletons. The CDR3 is 16 amino acids. CDR1 is SGHNT and CDR2 is YENEEA in the germline V gene. Unmatched junction bases numbered 6, after V lost 5 bases and J lost 2 bases. This clonotype was picked up many times. This clonotype originated in a male donor with ankylosing spondylitis or in good health (not recorded which). The chain has TRBV11-3 and TRBJ2-3; TRBD2 aligns across 11 bases. The source material was blood, either unsorted or a sorted T cell fraction (not recorded which). The CDR3 DNA is TGTGCCAGCAGCGACGGGACTAGCGGACCCACAGATACGCAGTATTTT. Protein: CASSDGTSGPTDTQYF.